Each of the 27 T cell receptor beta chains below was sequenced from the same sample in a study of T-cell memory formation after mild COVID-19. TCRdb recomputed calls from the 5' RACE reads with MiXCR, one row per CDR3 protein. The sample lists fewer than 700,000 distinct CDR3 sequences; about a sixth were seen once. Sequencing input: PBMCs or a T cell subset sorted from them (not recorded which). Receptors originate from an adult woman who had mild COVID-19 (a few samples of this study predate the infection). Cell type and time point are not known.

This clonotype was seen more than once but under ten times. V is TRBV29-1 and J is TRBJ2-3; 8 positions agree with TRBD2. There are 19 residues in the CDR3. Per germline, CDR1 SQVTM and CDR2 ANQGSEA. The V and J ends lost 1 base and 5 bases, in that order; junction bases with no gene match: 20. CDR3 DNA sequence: TGCAGCGTTGAAGTTCGGGTTCTCCTAGCGGGCGTGGTTAAAGATACGCAGTATTTT. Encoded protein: CSVEVRVLLAGVVKDTQYF.

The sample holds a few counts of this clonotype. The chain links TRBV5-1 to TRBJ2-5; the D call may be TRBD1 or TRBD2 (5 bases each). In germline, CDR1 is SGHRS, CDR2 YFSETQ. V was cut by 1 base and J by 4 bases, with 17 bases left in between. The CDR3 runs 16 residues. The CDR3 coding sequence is TGCGCCAGCAGCTTGAAACCCGGGACCACGGGAGAGACCCAGTACTTC. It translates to CASSLKPGTTGETQYF.

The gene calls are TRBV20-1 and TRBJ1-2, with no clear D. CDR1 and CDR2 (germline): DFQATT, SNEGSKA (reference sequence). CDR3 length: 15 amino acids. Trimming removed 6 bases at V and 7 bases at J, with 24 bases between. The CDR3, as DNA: TGCAGTGCCCCCTCCCCGGGCCCCACAGCAAGTGGCTACACCTTC. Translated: CSAPSPGPTASGYTF.

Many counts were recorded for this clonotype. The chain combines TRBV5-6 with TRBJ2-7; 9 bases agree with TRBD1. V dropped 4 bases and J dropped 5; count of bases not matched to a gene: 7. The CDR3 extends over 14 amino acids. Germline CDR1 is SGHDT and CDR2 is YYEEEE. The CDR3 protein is CASSDGTGYDEQYF. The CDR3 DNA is TGTGCCAGCAGCGACGGGACAGGGTACGACGAGCAGTACTTC.

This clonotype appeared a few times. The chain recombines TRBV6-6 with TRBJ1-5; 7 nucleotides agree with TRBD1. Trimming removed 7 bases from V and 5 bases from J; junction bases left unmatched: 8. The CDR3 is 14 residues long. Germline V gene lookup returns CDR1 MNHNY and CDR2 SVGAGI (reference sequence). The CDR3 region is CASKETGLDQPQHF. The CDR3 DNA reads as TGTGCCAGCAAGGAGACAGGGTTGGATCAGCCCCAGCATTTT.

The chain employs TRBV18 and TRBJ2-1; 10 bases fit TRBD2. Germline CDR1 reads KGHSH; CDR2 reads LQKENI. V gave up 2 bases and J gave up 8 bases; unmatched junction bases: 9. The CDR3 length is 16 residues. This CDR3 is CASSPNLAGVWDEQFF. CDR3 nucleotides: TGTGCCAGCTCACCAAATCTAGCGGGAGTTTGGGATGAGCAGTTCTTC.

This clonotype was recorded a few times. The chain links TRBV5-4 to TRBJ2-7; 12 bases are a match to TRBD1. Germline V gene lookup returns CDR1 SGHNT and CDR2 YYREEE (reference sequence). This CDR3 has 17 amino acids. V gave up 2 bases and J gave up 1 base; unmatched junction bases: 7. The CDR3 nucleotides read TGTGCCAGCAGCTTACCACCGGGACAGGGGGCATCCTACGAGCAGTACTTC. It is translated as CASSLPPGQGASYEQYF.

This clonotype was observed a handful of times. In DNA, the CDR3 is TGCGCCAGCAACGTTGGGGATAGAGGGTTAGGAGAGCAGTACTTC. It codes for CASNVGDRGLGEQYF. V is TRBV4-1 and J is TRBJ2-7; maybe TRBD2 (5 bases). This CDR3 comprises 15 residues. The germline gives CDR1 MGHRA, CDR2 YSYEKL. V was shortened by 7 bases and J by 7 bases, with 23 bases between the two germline ends.

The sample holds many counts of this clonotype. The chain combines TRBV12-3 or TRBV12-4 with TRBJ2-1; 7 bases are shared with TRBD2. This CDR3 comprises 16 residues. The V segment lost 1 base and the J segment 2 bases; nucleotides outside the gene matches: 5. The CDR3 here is CASSLEGGGTYNEQFF. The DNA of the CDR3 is TGTGCCAGCAGTTTAGAAGGCGGGGGTACCTACAATGAGCAGTTCTTC.

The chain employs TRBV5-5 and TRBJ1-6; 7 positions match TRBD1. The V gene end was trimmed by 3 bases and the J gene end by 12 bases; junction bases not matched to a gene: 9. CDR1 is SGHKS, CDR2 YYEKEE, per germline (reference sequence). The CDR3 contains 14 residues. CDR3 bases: TGTGCCAGCAGCTCTCCAGACAGGGTTGGACCCCTCCACTTT. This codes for CASSSPDRVGPLHF.

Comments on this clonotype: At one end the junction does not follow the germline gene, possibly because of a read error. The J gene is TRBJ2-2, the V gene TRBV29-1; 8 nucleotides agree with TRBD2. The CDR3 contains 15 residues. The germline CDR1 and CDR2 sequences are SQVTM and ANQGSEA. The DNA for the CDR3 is TGCAGCGTCGAAGGACTAGCTGTGGGGTCCGGGGAGCTGTTTTTT. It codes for CSVEGLAVGSGELFF.

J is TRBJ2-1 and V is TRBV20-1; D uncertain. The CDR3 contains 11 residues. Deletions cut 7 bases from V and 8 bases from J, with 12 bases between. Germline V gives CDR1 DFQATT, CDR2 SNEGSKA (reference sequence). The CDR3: CSVQLVHEQFF. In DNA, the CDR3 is TGCAGTGTCCAGCTAGTGCATGAGCAGTTCTTC.

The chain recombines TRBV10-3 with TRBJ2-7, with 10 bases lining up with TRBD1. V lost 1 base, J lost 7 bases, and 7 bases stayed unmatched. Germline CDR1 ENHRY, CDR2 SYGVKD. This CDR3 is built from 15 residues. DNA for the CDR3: TGTGCCATCAGTGAGTGGGGGACAGGGGCTGAAGAGCAGTACTTC. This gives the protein CAISEWGTGAEEQYF.

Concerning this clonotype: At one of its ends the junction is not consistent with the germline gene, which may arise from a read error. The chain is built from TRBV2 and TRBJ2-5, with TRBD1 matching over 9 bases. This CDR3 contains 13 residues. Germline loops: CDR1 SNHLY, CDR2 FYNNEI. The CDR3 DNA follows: TGTGCCAGCATAGGGACAGGGTCTAACCTCGGGAACTTC. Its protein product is CASIGTGSNLGNF.

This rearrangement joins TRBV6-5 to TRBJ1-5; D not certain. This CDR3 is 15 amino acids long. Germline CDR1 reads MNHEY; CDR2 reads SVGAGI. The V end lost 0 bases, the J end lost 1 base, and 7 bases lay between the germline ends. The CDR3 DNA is TGTGCCAGCAGTTACTCCGGCAGGAGCAATCAGCCCCAGCATTTT. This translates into CASSYSGRSNQPQHF.

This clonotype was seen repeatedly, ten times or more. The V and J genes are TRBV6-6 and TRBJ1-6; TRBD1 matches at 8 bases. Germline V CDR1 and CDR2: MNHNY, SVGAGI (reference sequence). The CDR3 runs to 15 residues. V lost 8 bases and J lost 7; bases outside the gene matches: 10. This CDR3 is CASVGTGGRNSPLHF. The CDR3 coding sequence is TGTGCCAGCGTGGGGACAGGAGGAAGGAATTCACCCCTCCACTTT.

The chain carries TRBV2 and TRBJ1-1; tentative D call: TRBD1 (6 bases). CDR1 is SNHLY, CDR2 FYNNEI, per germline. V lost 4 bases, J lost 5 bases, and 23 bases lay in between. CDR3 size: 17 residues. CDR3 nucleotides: TGTGCCAGCAGTGCTTCTTTTGGATCTCAGGGGAAGACTGAAGCTTTCTTT. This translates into CASSASFGSQGKTEAFF.

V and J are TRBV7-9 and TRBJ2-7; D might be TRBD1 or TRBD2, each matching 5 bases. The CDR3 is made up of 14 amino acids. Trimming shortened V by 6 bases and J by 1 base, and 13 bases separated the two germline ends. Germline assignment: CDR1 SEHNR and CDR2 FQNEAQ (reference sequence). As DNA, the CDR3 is TGTGCCAGCAGATCCGGGACCAATTCCTACGAGCAGTACTTC. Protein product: CASRSGTNSYEQYF.

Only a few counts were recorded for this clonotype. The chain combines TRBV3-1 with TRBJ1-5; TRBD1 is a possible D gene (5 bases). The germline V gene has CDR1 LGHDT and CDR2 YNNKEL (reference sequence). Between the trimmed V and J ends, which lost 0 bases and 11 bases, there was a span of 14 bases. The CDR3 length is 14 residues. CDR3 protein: CASSQDDREVAQHF. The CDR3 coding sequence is TGTGCCAGCAGCCAAGATGACAGAGAAGTAGCCCAGCATTTT.

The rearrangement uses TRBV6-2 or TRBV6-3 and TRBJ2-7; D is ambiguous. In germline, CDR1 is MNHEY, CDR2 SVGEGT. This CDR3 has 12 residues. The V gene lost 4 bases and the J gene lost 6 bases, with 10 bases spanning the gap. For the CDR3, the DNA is TGTGCCAGCAGTTTAGTCCTCACCGAGCAGTACTTC. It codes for CASSLVLTEQYF.

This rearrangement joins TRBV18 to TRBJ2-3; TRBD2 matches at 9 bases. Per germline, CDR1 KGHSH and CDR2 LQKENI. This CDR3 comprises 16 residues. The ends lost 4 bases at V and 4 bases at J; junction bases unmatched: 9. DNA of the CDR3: TGTGCCAGCTCACATAATAGCGGGAGAGAAGCAGATACGCAGTATTTT. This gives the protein CASSHNSGREADTQYF.

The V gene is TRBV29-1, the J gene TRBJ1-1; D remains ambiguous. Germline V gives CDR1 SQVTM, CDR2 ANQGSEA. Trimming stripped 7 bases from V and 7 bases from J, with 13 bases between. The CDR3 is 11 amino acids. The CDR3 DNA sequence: TGCAGCGCCTGGAGGGAGGGTGAAGCTTTCTTT. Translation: CSAWREGEAFF.

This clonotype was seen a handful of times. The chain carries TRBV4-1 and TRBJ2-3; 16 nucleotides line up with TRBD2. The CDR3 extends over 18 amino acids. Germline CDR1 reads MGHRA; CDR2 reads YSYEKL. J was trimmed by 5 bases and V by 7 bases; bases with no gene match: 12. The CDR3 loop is CASTHPGLAGGSGDTQYF. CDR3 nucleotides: TGCGCCAGCACACACCCGGGACTAGCGGGGGGGTCTGGAGATACGCAGTATTTT.

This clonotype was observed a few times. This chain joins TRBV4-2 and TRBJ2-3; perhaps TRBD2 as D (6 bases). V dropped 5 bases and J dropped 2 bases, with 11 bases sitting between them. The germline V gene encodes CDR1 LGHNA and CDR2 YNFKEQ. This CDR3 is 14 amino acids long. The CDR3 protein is CASSSGGITDTQYF. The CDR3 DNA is TGTGCCAGCAGCTCTGGGGGGATCACAGATACGCAGTATTTT.

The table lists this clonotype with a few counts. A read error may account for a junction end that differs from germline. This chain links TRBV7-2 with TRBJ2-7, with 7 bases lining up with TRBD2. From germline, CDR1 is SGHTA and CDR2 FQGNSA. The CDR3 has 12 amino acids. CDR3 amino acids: CASSLGLAPLDF. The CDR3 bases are TGTGCCAGCAGCTTAGGACTAGCTCCTTTGGACTTC.

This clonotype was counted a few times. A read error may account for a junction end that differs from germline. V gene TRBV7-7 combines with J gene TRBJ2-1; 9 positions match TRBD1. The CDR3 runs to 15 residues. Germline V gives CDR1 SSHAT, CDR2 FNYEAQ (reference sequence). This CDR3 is CASSLGRDRASEQFF. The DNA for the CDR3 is TGTGCTAGCAGCTTAGGGCGGGACAGGGCGAGTGAGCAGTTCTTC.

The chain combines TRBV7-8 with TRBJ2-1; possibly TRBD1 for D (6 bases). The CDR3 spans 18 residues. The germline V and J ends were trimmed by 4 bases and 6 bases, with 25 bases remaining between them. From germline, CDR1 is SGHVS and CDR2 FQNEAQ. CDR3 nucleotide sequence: TGTGCCAGCAGCTCTAGTTGGCAGGGGAAATTAGGGACCAATGAGCAGTTCTTC. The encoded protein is CASSSSWQGKLGTNEQFF.